This TCR beta chain originates from a study of cytomegalovirus exposure and HLA in healthy donors. Germline CDR1 and CDR2: SGHVS and FQNEAQ. The CDR3 length is 15 residues. The junction had 6 bases not matched to a gene; V was cut back by 4 bases and J by 4 bases. Researchers ran the PCR with 60 Vbeta and 13 Jbeta primers. The protocol was immunoSEQ multiplex PCR, while the TCRdb copy is restricted to in-frame clones and leaves out a portion. Counted here are 93,000 or so clones, approximately 64% occurring once; the ten biggest clones make up about 3.5%. The sample taken for sequencing was PBMCs. The source of this sequence is a woman aged 45-65 years in good health and CMV-seronegative. The rearrangement joins TRBV7-8 to TRBJ2-1, with 8 bases fitting TRBD2. The CDR3 loop reads CASSSLAGPYNEQFF. Written as DNA, the CDR3 is TGTGCCAGCAGCTCCTTAGCGGGACCTTACAATGAGCAGTTCTTC. Combining the CDR3 with reference TRBV7-8 and TRBJ2-1 gives the whole variable domain GAGVSQSPRYKVAKRGQDVALRCDPISGHVSLFWYQQALGQGPEFLTYFQNEAQLDKSGLPSDRFFAERPEGSVSTLKIQRTQQEDSAVYLCASSSLAGPYNEQFFGPGTRLTVL.